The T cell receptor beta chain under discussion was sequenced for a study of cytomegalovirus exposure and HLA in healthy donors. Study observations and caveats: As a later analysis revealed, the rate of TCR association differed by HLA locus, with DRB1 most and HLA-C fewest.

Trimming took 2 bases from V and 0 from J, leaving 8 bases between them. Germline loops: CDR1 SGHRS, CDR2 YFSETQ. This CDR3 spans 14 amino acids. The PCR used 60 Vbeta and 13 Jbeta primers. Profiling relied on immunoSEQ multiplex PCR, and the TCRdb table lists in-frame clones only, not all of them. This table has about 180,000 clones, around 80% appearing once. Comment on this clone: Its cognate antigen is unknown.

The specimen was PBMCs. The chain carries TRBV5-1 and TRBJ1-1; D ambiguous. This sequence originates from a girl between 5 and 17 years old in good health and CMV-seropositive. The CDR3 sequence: CASSFEEMNTEAFF. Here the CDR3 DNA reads TGCGCCAGCAGCTTCGAGGAAATGAACACTGAAGCTTTCTTT.